The present TCR beta chain was sequenced within a study of T cell repertoires in cytomegalovirus infection. At the level of the study: It was recently identified HLA-C-restricted and well-studied HLA-B-restricted CMV epitopes that the study used. CMV infection together with matching HLA type was indicated by public TCR beta signatures.

Using its own MiXCR run on the reads, TCRdb lists one record per CDR3 protein. The table has about 830,000 distinct CDR3 sequences, approximately 29% seen once; the top ten hold around 12%. CDR3 length equals 16 residues. J was trimmed by 3 bases and V by 0 bases; bases with no gene match: 7. Germline lookup yields CDR1 SQVTM and CDR2 ANQGSEA. Concerning this clonotype itself: Antigen unknown.

The V call is TRBV29-1, the J call TRBJ2-2; 7 nucleotides match TRBD2. This clonotype originated in a human donor in good health (CMV status not recorded). Some clones in this sample may be carry-over from other donors' samples. The source was cultured CD8+ T cells from PBMCs, collected from culture after CMV antigen stimulation. CDR3 loop: CSVEELAGDHTGELFF. The CDR3 DNA reads as TGCAGCGTTGAAGAGTTGGCGGGGGATCACACCGGGGAGCTGTTTTTT.